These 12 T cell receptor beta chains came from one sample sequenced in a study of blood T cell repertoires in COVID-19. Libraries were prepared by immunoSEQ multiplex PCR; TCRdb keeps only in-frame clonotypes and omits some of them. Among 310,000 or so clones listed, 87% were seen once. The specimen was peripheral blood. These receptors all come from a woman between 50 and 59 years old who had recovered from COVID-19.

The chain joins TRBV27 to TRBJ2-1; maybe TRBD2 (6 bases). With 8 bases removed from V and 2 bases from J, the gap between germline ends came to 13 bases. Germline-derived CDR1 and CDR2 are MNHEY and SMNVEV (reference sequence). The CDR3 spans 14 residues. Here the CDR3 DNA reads TGTGCCAGCGTGGGACTTAATACCTACAATGAGCAGTTCTTC. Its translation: CASVGLNTYNEQFF.

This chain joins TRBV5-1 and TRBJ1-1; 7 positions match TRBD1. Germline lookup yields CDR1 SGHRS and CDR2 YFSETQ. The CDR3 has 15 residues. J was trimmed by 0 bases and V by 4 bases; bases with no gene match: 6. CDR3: CASSPQGPMNTEAFF. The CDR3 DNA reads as TGCGCCAGCAGCCCACAGGGGCCCATGAACACTGAAGCTTTCTTT.

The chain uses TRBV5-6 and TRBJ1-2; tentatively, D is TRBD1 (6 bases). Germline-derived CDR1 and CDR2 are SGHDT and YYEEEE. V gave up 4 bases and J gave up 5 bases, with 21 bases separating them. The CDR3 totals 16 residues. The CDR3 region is CASSRRQVARGYGYTF. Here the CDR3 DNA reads TGTGCCAGCAGCCGACGACAGGTCGCTAGGGGTTATGGCTACACCTTC.

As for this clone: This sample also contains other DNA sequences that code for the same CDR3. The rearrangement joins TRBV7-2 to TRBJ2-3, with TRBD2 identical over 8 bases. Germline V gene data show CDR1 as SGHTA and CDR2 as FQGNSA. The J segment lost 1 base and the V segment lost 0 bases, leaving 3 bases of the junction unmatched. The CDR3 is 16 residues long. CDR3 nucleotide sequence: TGTGCCAGCAGCTTAGCGCCGGGGGGGGGCACAGATACGCAGTATTTT. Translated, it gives CASSLAPGGGTDTQYF.

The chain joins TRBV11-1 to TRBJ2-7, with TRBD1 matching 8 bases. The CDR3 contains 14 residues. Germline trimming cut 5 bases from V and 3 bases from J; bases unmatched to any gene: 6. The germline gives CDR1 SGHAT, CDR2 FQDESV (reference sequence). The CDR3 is CASSPGQVNYEQYF. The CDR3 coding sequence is TGTGCCAGCAGCCCGGGACAGGTGAACTACGAGCAGTACTTC.

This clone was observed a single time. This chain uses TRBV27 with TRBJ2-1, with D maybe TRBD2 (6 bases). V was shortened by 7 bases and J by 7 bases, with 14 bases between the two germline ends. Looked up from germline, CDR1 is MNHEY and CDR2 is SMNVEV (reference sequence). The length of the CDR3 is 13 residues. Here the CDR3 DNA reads TGTGCCAGCAACTCGGGAGTATTGAATGAGCAGTTCTTC. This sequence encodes CASNSGVLNEQFF.

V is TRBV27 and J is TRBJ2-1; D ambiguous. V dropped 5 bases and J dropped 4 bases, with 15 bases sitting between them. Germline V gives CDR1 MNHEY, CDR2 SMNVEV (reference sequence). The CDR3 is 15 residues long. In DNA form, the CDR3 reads TGTGCCAGCAGTGCCCTCCCAGCGCGGTACAATGAGCAGTTCTTC. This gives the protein CASSALPARYNEQFF.

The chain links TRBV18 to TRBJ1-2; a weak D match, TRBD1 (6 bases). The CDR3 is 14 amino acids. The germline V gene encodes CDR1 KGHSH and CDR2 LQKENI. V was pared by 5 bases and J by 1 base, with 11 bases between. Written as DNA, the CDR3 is TGTGCCAGCTCAACGGACAGTCTTAACTATGGCTACACCTTC. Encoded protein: CASSTDSLNYGYTF.

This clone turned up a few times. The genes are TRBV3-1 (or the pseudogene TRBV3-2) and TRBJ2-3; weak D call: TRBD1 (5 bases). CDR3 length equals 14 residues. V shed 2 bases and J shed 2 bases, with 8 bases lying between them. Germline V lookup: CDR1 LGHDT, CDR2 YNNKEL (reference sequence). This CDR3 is CASSQRGSTDTQYF. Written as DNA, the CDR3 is TGTGCCAGCAGCCAAAGGGGCTCCACAGATACGCAGTATTTT.

In nucleotides, the CDR3 is TGTGCCATCAGTGAGAAGGTTGGGGAGGGAAGCAAAGGGGCCTACGAGCAGTACTTC. Amino acid sequence: CAISEKVGEGSKGAYEQYF. V usage is TRBV10-3 and J usage is TRBJ2-7; 7 bases align to TRBD2. The junction had 18 bases not matched to a gene; V was cut back by 2 bases and J by 2 bases. Germline V CDR1 and CDR2: ENHRY, SYGVKD. The CDR3 runs 19 residues.

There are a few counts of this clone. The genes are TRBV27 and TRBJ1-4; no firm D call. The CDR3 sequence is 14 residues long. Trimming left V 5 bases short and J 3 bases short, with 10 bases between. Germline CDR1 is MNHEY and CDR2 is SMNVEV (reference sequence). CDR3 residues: CASSPREANEKLFF. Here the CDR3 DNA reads TGTGCCAGCAGTCCAAGGGAGGCTAATGAAAAACTGTTTTTT.

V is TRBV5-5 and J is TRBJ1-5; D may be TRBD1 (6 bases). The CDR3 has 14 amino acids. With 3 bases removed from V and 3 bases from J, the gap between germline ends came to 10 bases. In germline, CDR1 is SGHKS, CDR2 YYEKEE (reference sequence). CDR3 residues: CASSSGQLNQPQHF. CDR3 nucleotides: TGTGCCAGCAGCTCTGGACAGCTCAATCAGCCCCAGCATTTT.